A single sample is the source of the 29 T cell receptor beta chains below, sequenced in a study of T-cell memory formation after mild COVID-19. TCRdb used MiXCR to reprocess the 5' RACE reads, holding one entry per CDR3 protein. The data show roughly 620,000 distinct CDR3 sequences, roughly 18% seen once. The specimen sequenced was PBMCs or a T cell subset sorted from them (not recorded which). Source of these receptors: an adult woman who had mild COVID-19 (a few samples of this study predate the infection). Cell type and time point are not known.

This clonotype was observed a handful of times. The chain combines TRBV5-6 with TRBJ2-1, with a possible D match to TRBD2 (5 bases). Germline values: CDR1 SGHDT, CDR2 YYEEEE. Trimming left V 4 bases short and J 7 bases short, with 12 bases between. This CDR3 has 13 residues. The CDR3 loop reads CASSQRGPNEQFF. CDR3 DNA: TGTGCCAGCAGCCAAAGAGGGCCGAATGAGCAGTTCTTC.

This rearrangement joins TRBV7-2 to TRBJ2-1; 10 bases are shared with TRBD2. Germline CDR1 and CDR2: SGHTA and FQGNSA. Losses at the gene ends were 1 base for V and 4 bases for J; bases not matched to a gene: 4. The CDR3 length is 16 residues. The CDR3: CASSLEGSGGYNEQFF. As DNA, the CDR3 is TGTGCCAGCAGCTTAGAAGGTAGCGGGGGGTACAATGAGCAGTTCTTC.

The rearrangement uses TRBV5-5 and TRBJ2-5; 7 bases are a match to TRBD1. V lost 0 bases and J lost 5; bases outside the gene matches: 7. The CDR3 contains 15 residues. Germline CDR1 and CDR2: SGHKS and YYEKEE (reference sequence). The CDR3 protein is CASSLGQGHGETQYF. In nucleotides, the CDR3 is TGTGCCAGCAGCTTGGGACAGGGCCATGGGGAGACCCAGTACTTC.

V gene TRBV15 combines with J gene TRBJ1-5, with a weak D call TRBD1 (6 bases). V was pared by 3 bases and J by 4 bases, with 16 bases between. Germline V gives CDR1 LNHNV, CDR2 YYDKDF (reference sequence). There are 16 residues in the CDR3. The CDR3 nucleotides are TGTGCCACCAGCAGCCGGCAGGGGATAGAAAATCAGCCCCAGCATTTT. Its protein is CATSSRQGIENQPQHF.

The chain is built from TRBV10-3 and TRBJ2-3, with 7 nucleotides matching TRBD2. Germline V gene lookup returns CDR1 ENHRY and CDR2 SYGVKD. Losses at the gene ends were 3 bases for V and 0 bases for J; bases not matched to a gene: 6. The CDR3 sequence is 16 residues long. CDR3 DNA: TGTGCCATCAGTGACCTAGCGGACCCTAGCACAGATACGCAGTATTTT. It codes for CAISDLADPSTDTQYF.

The chain uses TRBV10-3 and TRBJ2-5, with TRBD2 identical over 9 bases. Germline V gene data show CDR1 as ENHRY and CDR2 as SYGVKD. After removal of 0 bases from V and 5 bases from J, the junction contained 19 bases not matched to a gene. The CDR3 sequence is 20 residues long. The CDR3 bases are TGTGCCATCAGTGAGTCTCTCCCCGGGACTAGCCTAGCCCAGCACGAGACCCAGTACTTC. It translates to CAISESLPGTSLAQHETQYF.

This chain links TRBV20-1 with TRBJ2-7, with 15 nucleotides matching TRBD2. CDR1 DFQATT and CDR2 SNEGSKA come from the germline V gene (reference sequence). The CDR3 spans 14 residues. The J segment lost 5 bases and the V segment lost 2 bases, leaving 1 base of the junction unmatched. For the CDR3, the DNA is TGCAGTGCTAGAAGGACTAGCGGGAGGGACGAGCAGTACTTC. As protein: CSARRTSGRDEQYF.

The V and J genes are TRBV7-2 and TRBJ2-5, with D hard to call. The CDR3 is 16 residues long. Germline V CDR1 and CDR2: SGHTA, FQGNSA. Between the trimmed V and J ends, which lost 1 base and 4 bases, there was a span of 16 bases. DNA for the CDR3: TGTGCCAGCAGCTTAGGATGGAGCGTGGTGAGAGAGACCCAGTACTTC. Translating it yields CASSLGWSVVRETQYF.

The chain carries TRBV29-1 and TRBJ1-3; unclear D gene. The V gene lost 5 bases and the J gene lost 4 bases, with 9 bases spanning the gap. Germline loops: CDR1 SQVTM, CDR2 ANQGSEA. The CDR3 runs to 12 residues. The CDR3 is CSVREVGNTIYF. CDR3 DNA: TGCAGCGTTAGAGAGGTCGGAAACACCATATATTTT.

This chain links TRBV13 with TRBJ2-7; perhaps TRBD2 as D (6 bases). This CDR3 contains 16 residues. The germline gives CDR1 PRHDT, CDR2 FYEKMQ (reference sequence). V lost 0 bases, J lost 5 bases, and 17 bases lay in between. As DNA, the CDR3 is TGTGCCAGCAGCTTAGGAGGCTCCCGGGGGAGAAACGAGCAGTACTTC. The encoded protein is CASSLGGSRGRNEQYF.

In this sample, this clonotype turned up a few times. This chain joins TRBV4-3 and TRBJ2-3, with 7 bases identical to TRBD2. Germline V lookup: CDR1 LGHNA, CDR2 YSLEER. This CDR3 contains 16 residues. Trimming cost V 0 bases and J 3 bases; bases outside gene matches: 6. CDR3 DNA sequence: TGCGCCAGCAGCCAAGATACGGCTAGCGGTACAGATACGCAGTATTTT. The encoded protein is CASSQDTASGTDTQYF.

The gene calls are TRBV12-3 or TRBV12-4 and TRBJ2-5; TRBD1 matches 9 bases. V lost 1 base and J lost 4; bases outside the gene matches: 4. The CDR3 length is 15 residues. This chain's CDR3 is CASSLGGQGGETQYF. CDR3 DNA sequence: TGTGCCAGCAGTTTAGGGGGACAGGGAGGAGAGACCCAGTACTTC.

This chain uses TRBV12-3 or TRBV12-4 with TRBJ1-4; D not resolved. Trimming removed 5 bases from V and 4 bases from J, with 5 bases in between. The CDR3 is 12 residues long. The CDR3 loop reads CASSPLNEKLFF. In DNA form, the CDR3 reads TGTGCCAGCAGTCCGCTTAATGAAAAACTGTTTTTT.

This clonotype qualifies as medium-sized. The chain has TRBV12-3 or TRBV12-4 and TRBJ2-6; 7 nucleotides line up with TRBD1. With V trimmed by 4 bases and J by 4 bases, 4 bases remained unmatched. CDR3 size: 15 residues. In DNA form, the CDR3 reads TGTGCCAGCAGTTCCCAGACAGGGGGGGCCAACGTCCTGACTTTC. Translation: CASSSQTGGANVLTF.

This clonotype was seen more than once but under ten times. This rearrangement joins TRBV6-2 or TRBV6-3 to TRBJ2-3; D gene uncertain. This CDR3 is 13 amino acids long. V lost 5 bases and J lost 4, with 10 bases in between. The germline gives CDR1 MNHEY, CDR2 SVGEGT. The CDR3 coding sequence is TGTGCCAGCAGTCTGACTTGGTCAGATACGCAGTATTTT. It translates to CASSLTWSDTQYF.

This rearrangement joins TRBV3-1 to TRBJ2-1; no reliable D call. V was trimmed by 0 bases and J by 7 bases, leaving 16 bases between them. There are 16 residues in the CDR3. Germline CDR1 and CDR2: LGHDT and YNNKEL (reference sequence). CDR3 sequence (DNA): TGTGCCAGCAGCCAAGATCCTAGACGGATAAATAATGAGCAGTTCTTC. Its translation is CASSQDPRRINNEQFF.

This clonotype has more than one count but fewer than ten. This chain uses TRBV7-8 with TRBJ1-3; 9 bases are a match to TRBD1. Germline assignment: CDR1 SGHVS and CDR2 FQNEAQ. The CDR3 contains 16 residues. V lost 2 bases to trimming and J lost 4 bases; unmatched junction nucleotides: 6. The CDR3 is CASSLLWGTGGNTIYF. The CDR3 DNA sequence: TGTGCCAGCAGCTTATTATGGGGGACAGGGGGAAACACCATATATTTT.

This clonotype turned up a few times. The rearrangement joins TRBV19 to TRBJ1-5; 7 bases agree with TRBD1. After removal of 9 bases from V and 9 bases from J, the junction contained 17 bases not matched to a gene. The CDR3 is made up of 15 amino acids. In germline, CDR1 is LNHDA, CDR2 SQIVND (reference sequence). For the CDR3, the DNA is TGTGCCAGCCCTAAGGGGGCAGGGACGATGGTGCCCCAGCATTTT. Translation: CASPKGAGTMVPQHF. The variable domain in full, completed from reference TRBV19 and TRBJ1-5, reads DGGITQSPKYLFRKEGQNVTLSCEQNLNHDAMYWYRQDPGQGLRLIYYSQIVNDFQKGDIAEGYSVSREKKESFPLTVTSAQKNPTAFYLCASPKGAGTMVPQHFGDGTRLSIL.

This clonotype was detected only a few times. This chain connects TRBV5-4 to TRBJ2-3; no firm D call. V was trimmed by 4 bases and J by 2 bases, leaving 11 bases between them. This CDR3 contains 14 residues. Germline lookup yields CDR1 SGHNT and CDR2 YYREEE (reference sequence). CDR3 sequence: CASSRYRATDTQYF. In nucleotides, the CDR3 is TGTGCCAGCAGCCGGTATCGGGCCACAGATACGCAGTATTTT.

Of note for this clonotype: This could be a read error, since a much larger clone is one nucleotide away. The gene calls are TRBV10-3 and TRBJ2-3, with a possible D match to TRBD2 (6 bases). Germline V gene data show CDR1 as ENHRY and CDR2 as SYGVKD. This CDR3 contains 16 residues. Trimming took 3 bases from V and 3 from J, leaving 16 bases between them. The CDR3 spells CAISEMKPGATDTQYF. The CDR3 DNA follows: TGTGCCATCAGTGAAATGAAGCCGGGAGCAACAGATACGCAGTATTTT.

V is TRBV12-3 or TRBV12-4 and J is TRBJ2-7, with TRBD2 matching 15 bases. The length of the CDR3 is 18 residues. V was pared by 4 bases and J by 5 bases, with 12 bases of the junction left unmatched. The CDR3 here is CASSSLGLAGGKLHEQYF. In nucleotides, the CDR3 is TGTGCCAGCAGTTCCCTCGGACTAGCGGGGGGGAAGCTCCACGAGCAGTACTTC.

Many counts were recorded for this clonotype. V gene TRBV10-3 combines with J gene TRBJ1-1, with D possibly TRBD1 on 5 matching bases. The CDR3 contains 15 residues. V was shortened by 6 bases and J by 0 bases, with 14 bases between the two germline ends. CDR1 is ENHRY and CDR2 is SYGVKD in the germline V gene. This CDR3 reads CAIRGQGPMNTEAFF. CDR3 DNA: TGTGCCATCAGGGGTCAGGGACCAATGAACACTGAAGCTTTCTTT.

The genes are TRBV7-9 and TRBJ2-1, with 10 bases fitting TRBD2. The junction had 6 bases not matched to a gene; V was cut back by 7 bases and J by 3 bases. Germline V lookup: CDR1 SEHNR, CDR2 FQNEAQ (reference sequence). The CDR3 has 15 residues. The CDR3 is CASTDGLADYNEQFF. The CDR3 coding sequence is TGTGCCAGCACCGATGGACTAGCGGACTACAATGAGCAGTTCTTC. Full variable domain (remainder filled in from reference TRBV7-9 and TRBJ2-1): DTGVSQNPRHKITKRGQNVTFRCDPISEHNRLYWYRQTLGQGPEFLTYFQNEAQLEKSRLLSDRFSAERPKGSFSTLEIQRTEQGDSAMYLCASTDGLADYNEQFFGPGTRLTVL.

The chain recombines TRBV20-1 with TRBJ1-1; D is unclear. V was trimmed by 3 bases and J by 1 base, leaving 15 bases between them. The CDR3 is 15 amino acids. Germline V lookup: CDR1 DFQATT, CDR2 SNEGSKA (reference sequence). The CDR3 is CSARKQNGGNTEAFF. The CDR3 nucleotides read TGCAGTGCTAGGAAGCAGAACGGTGGGAACACTGAAGCTTTCTTT.

The gene calls are TRBV20-1 and TRBJ1-2; tentative D call: TRBD1 (6 bases). CDR1 and CDR2 from the germline V gene are DFQATT and SNEGSKA (reference sequence). Trimming pared 6 bases from V and 4 bases from J, leaving 15 bases between. This CDR3 contains 13 residues. The CDR3 nucleotides read TGCAGTGCGCCACGGGGGGGGGCCTATGGCTACACCTTC. Its translation: CSAPRGGAYGYTF.

This clonotype has at least ten counts. The rearrangement joins TRBV5-1 to TRBJ2-1; 7 bases align to TRBD2. The ends lost 0 bases at V and 0 bases at J; junction bases unmatched: 0. The germline V gene has CDR1 SGHRS and CDR2 YFSETQ. The CDR3 is 15 amino acids. The CDR3 here is CASSLGGGSYNEQFF. For the CDR3, the DNA is TGCGCCAGCAGCTTGGGGGGGGGCTCCTACAATGAGCAGTTCTTC.

The V call is TRBV5-1, the J call TRBJ2-6; D possibly corresponds to TRBD2 (6 bases). The V gene's germline CDR1 is SGHRS and CDR2 YFSETQ. The CDR3 has 14 residues. V lost 0 bases and J 10 bases, leaving 11 bases between the germline ends. CDR3 bases: TGCGCCAGCAGCTTGGTCCCGGGAGAGAACGTCCTGACTTTC. Translation: CASSLVPGENVLTF.

The gene calls are TRBV9 and TRBJ2-3, with 7 bases identical to TRBD2. This CDR3 contains 15 residues. Germline CDR1 and CDR2: SGDLS and YYNGEE. V dropped 0 bases and J dropped 6; count of bases not matched to a gene: 7. CDR3 loop: CASSVASGRRDTQYF. The CDR3 DNA follows: TGTGCCAGCAGCGTAGCATCCGGGAGGAGGGATACGCAGTATTTT.

The rearrangement uses TRBV29-1 and TRBJ1-1; TRBD1 matches 7 bases. Germline V gene data show CDR1 as SQVTM and CDR2 as ANQGSEA. V was pared by 7 bases and J by 7 bases, with 12 bases of the junction left unmatched. This CDR3 region has 13 residues. CDR3 loop: CSAAIQGKDEAFF. In nucleotides, the CDR3 is TGCAGCGCAGCGATACAGGGGAAGGATGAAGCTTTCTTT.